The 12 T cell receptor beta chains presented below share a single source sample, sequenced in a study of human T cells and chemical hapten exposure. MiXCR was run by TCRdb on the RACE reads, yielding one entry per CDR3 protein. Of roughly 30,000 distinct CDR3 sequences detected, less than 8% appear once; the ten largest clones hold around a tenth. The sample's time point: healthy volunteer bleed at 2 weeks. Unfractionated whole blood yielded total RNA. Material: whole blood. These receptors were obtained from a human donor in good health. Some clones in this sample may be carry-over from other donors' samples.

The rearrangement links TRBV20-1 to TRBJ2-1, with D possibly being TRBD1 (6 bases). V was clipped by 4 bases and J by 2 bases, with 18 bases between them. CDR1 and CDR2 (germline): DFQATT, SNEGSKA (reference sequence). The CDR3 sequence is 16 residues long. The CDR3 loop is CSAKPLGGQTYNEQFF. The CDR3 nucleotides are TGCAGTGCTAAACCTTTAGGGGGACAAACCTACAATGAGCAGTTCTTC.

This chain links TRBV3-1 with TRBJ2-5; 11 bases agree with TRBD1. The V segment lost 0 bases and the J segment 1 base; nucleotides outside the gene matches: 10. This CDR3 spans 19 amino acids. CDR1 and CDR2 (germline): LGHDT, YNNKEL (reference sequence). In nucleotides, the CDR3 is TGTGCCAGCAGCCAAGACCGGACAGGGGGCCTCCAGGTCCAAGAGACCCAGTACTTC. Residues: CASSQDRTGGLQVQETQYF.

The V and J genes are TRBV2 and TRBJ2-3, with a weak D call TRBD2 (6 bases). CDR3 length: 15 amino acids. V was pared by 3 bases and J by 3 bases, with 13 bases between. CDR1 and CDR2 (germline): SNHLY, FYNNEI. The CDR3 coding sequence is TGTGCCAGCAGTGAGACGGGAGAAGTAACAGATACGCAGTATTTT. It translates to CASSETGEVTDTQYF.

This clonotype was seen many times. The chain uses TRBV3-1 and TRBJ1-5; D uncertain. V was shortened by 3 bases and J by 0 bases, with 6 bases between the two germline ends. The CDR3 covers 14 residues. Germline V CDR1 and CDR2: LGHDT, YNNKEL (reference sequence). CDR3 loop: CASSHSYSNQPQHF. DNA for the CDR3: TGTGCCAGCAGCCATTCGTATAGCAATCAGCCCCAGCATTTT.

This clonotype has at least ten counts. The chain employs TRBV7-2 and TRBJ2-1; D possibly corresponds to TRBD2 (5 bases). Germline loops: CDR1 SGHTA, CDR2 FQGNSA. Trimming shortened V by 4 bases and J by 6 bases, and 19 bases separated the two germline ends. This CDR3 spans 16 amino acids. CDR3: CASSSDVGAGINEQFF. CDR3 in DNA: TGTGCCAGCAGCTCAGATGTGGGAGCTGGGATCAATGAGCAGTTCTTC.

The chain is built from TRBV6-6 and TRBJ1-4; unclear D gene. V gave up 0 bases and J gave up 4 bases, with 6 bases separating them. Germline V gives CDR1 MNHNY, CDR2 SVGAGI (reference sequence). CDR3 length equals 14 residues. CDR3 loop: CASSYSRVNEKLFF. For the CDR3, the DNA is TGTGCCAGCAGTTACTCCCGGGTTAATGAAAAACTGTTTTTT.

This clonotype has at least ten counts. The chain links TRBV2 to TRBJ1-1, with unresolved D. The CDR3 has 13 residues. V was trimmed by 11 bases and J by 6 bases, leaving 19 bases between them. In germline, CDR1 is SNHLY, CDR2 FYNNEI. The CDR3 is CAGRTQNLPEAFF. CDR3 nucleotides: TGTGCCGGTCGGACCCAGAACCTTCCTGAAGCTTTCTTT.

This clonotype has ten or more counts. The J gene is TRBJ1-5, the V gene TRBV20-1; D gene uncertain. The CDR3 sequence is 12 residues long. Between the trimmed V and J ends, which lost 3 bases and 1 base, there was a span of 4 bases. Germline assignment: CDR1 DFQATT and CDR2 SNEGSKA (reference sequence). The CDR3 protein is CSARDSNQPQHF. In nucleotides, the CDR3 is TGCAGTGCTAGGGACAGCAATCAGCCCCAGCATTTT.

This clonotype came up many times. The rearrangement uses TRBV12-3 or TRBV12-4 and TRBJ1-1; D unresolved. The CDR3 runs to 14 residues. Trimming took off 5 bases at V and 4 bases at J, with 14 bases between the two ends. The CDR3, as DNA: TGTGCCAGCAGTCCCAACTCAGGTGTCACTGAAGCTTTCTTT. It yields the protein CASSPNSGVTEAFF.

This clonotype was observed a few times. V gene TRBV5-1 combines with J gene TRBJ1-6; 7 nucleotides align to TRBD1. Losses at the gene ends were 4 bases for V and 9 bases for J; bases not matched to a gene: 10. This CDR3 has 15 residues. CDR1 SGHRS and CDR2 YFSETQ come from the germline V gene. DNA of the CDR3: TGCGCCAGCAGCCCCAGAGAGGGGGCAGGTTCACCCCTCCACTTT. This encodes CASSPREGAGSPLHF.

This chain joins TRBV7-2 and TRBJ1-5, with D unclear. Trimming removed 5 bases at V and 9 bases at J, with 14 bases between. The CDR3 length is 13 residues. From germline, CDR1 is SGHTA and CDR2 FQGNSA. DNA for the CDR3: TGTGCCAGCAGCGCGAGTCGAGGGAGGCCCCAGCATTTT. Translated: CASSASRGRPQHF.

This clonotype showed up many times. Given a much more abundant clone one base away, this may be a read error. The CDR3 is CAWGDSSGANVLNF. Written as DNA, the CDR3 is TGTGCCTGGGGTGACAGCTCTGGGGCCAACGTCCTGAATTTC. The gene calls are TRBV30 and TRBJ2-6; D possibly corresponds to TRBD1 (5 bases). This CDR3 is built from 14 residues. Germline CDR1 is GTSNPN and CDR2 is SVGIG (reference sequence).